This entry lists 19 T cell receptor beta chains sequenced from one sample in a study of T cell repertoires and Cas9 in healthy adults. Clones were sequenced by immunoSEQ multiplex PCR, and TCRdb holds only the in-frame ones, with some missing. The table records approximately 16,000 clones, roughly 89% of them present only once. The specimen sequenced was Tregs (CD4+, CD25+, CD127-, CD137-, CD154-) from PBMCs; culture status not recorded. Receptors originate from a human donor in good health.

The rearrangement uses TRBV18 and TRBJ2-7; maybe TRBD2 (5 bases). The ends were cut back, 0 bases at V and 6 bases at J, with 21 bases in the middle. This CDR3 is built from 17 residues. From germline, CDR1 is KGHSH and CDR2 LQKENI. The CDR3 sequence: CASSPPIVTRSGTEQYF. The CDR3 DNA is TGTGCCAGCTCACCACCTATAGTTACCCGCTCGGGAACCGAGCAGTACTTC.

The rearrangement links TRBV5-4 to TRBJ1-2; unclear D gene. From germline, CDR1 is SGHNT and CDR2 YYREEE (reference sequence). The CDR3 runs 14 residues. V lost 0 bases and J lost 3, with 9 bases in between. CDR3 region: CASSLAGEDYGYTF. CDR3 DNA: TGTGCCAGCAGCTTGGCAGGAGAGGACTATGGCTACACCTTC.

The chain links TRBV5-1 to TRBJ1-6; 7 positions agree with TRBD1. From germline, CDR1 is SGHRS and CDR2 YFSETQ. Unmatched junction bases numbered 7, after V lost 4 bases and J lost 6 bases. The CDR3 runs to 15 residues. CDR3 in DNA: TGCGCCAGCAGCCCTTCGACAGGGCTTAATTCACCCCTCCACTTT. It translates to CASSPSTGLNSPLHF.

The V call is TRBV7-2, the J call TRBJ2-3; D unclear. Between the trimmed V and J ends, which lost 4 bases and 0 bases, there was a span of 8 bases. The CDR3 extends over 14 amino acids. The germline CDR1 and CDR2 sequences are SGHTA and FQGNSA. The CDR3 nucleotides read TGTGCCAGCAGCTCGATCTACAGCACAGATACGCAGTATTTT. It is translated as CASSSIYSTDTQYF.

This chain connects TRBV5-1 to TRBJ1-2; perhaps TRBD1 as D (5 bases). V dropped 3 bases and J dropped 5 bases, with 17 bases sitting between them. The V gene's germline CDR1 is SGHRS and CDR2 YFSETQ. This CDR3 is built from 15 residues. CDR3 protein: CASSSTGHVGYGYTF. CDR3 nucleotide sequence: TGCGCCAGCAGCTCTACGGGGCATGTGGGTTATGGCTACACCTTC.

Only one count was recorded for this clone. V gene TRBV6-1 combines with J gene TRBJ2-3; 12 nucleotides agree with TRBD2. This CDR3 contains 14 residues. V was pared by 8 bases and J by 1 base, with 1 base of the junction left unmatched. Per germline, CDR1 MNHNS and CDR2 SASEGT. This CDR3 is CASRLAGGTDTQYF. The CDR3 DNA reads as TGTGCCAGCCGACTAGCGGGGGGCACAGATACGCAGTATTTT.

The gene calls are TRBV11-2 and TRBJ2-1; D gene unclear. The CDR3 has 14 residues. Trimming shortened V by 5 bases and J by 10 bases, and 18 bases separated the two germline ends. CDR1 SGHAT and CDR2 FQNNGV come from the germline V gene. In DNA form, the CDR3 reads TGTGCCAGCAGCCAACGTAGTCGGGCTGAAGAGCAGTTCTTC. It specifies CASSQRSRAEEQFF.

The rearrangement uses TRBV15 and TRBJ2-5; no clear D gene. In germline, CDR1 is LNHNV, CDR2 YYDKDF (reference sequence). This CDR3 has 17 amino acids. V shed 1 base and J shed 1 base, with 16 bases lying between them. As DNA, the CDR3 is TGTGCCACCAGCAGAGGCGAATTTTATCGGTCCCAAGAGACCCAGTACTTC. This encodes CATSRGEFYRSQETQYF.

The rearrangement uses TRBV27 and TRBJ2-1, with 10 bases identical to TRBD2. Losses at the gene ends were 3 bases for V and 0 bases for J; bases not matched to a gene: 8. Germline CDR1 and CDR2: MNHEY and SMNVEV (reference sequence). The CDR3 has 18 amino acids. The CDR3 reads CASSFSGGIPLSYNEQFF. The CDR3 region has the DNA TGTGCCAGCAGTTTTAGCGGGGGGATACCCCTCTCCTACAATGAGCAGTTCTTC.

The chain is built from TRBV28 and TRBJ2-2, with TRBD2 identical over 11 bases. CDR1 is MDHEN and CDR2 is SYDVKM in the germline V gene. With 4 bases clipped from V and 4 bases from J, the junction kept 8 bases outside the gene matches. This CDR3 has 17 amino acids. This CDR3 reads CASSSYSGGDITGELFF. CDR3 DNA: TGTGCCAGCAGTTCCTATAGCGGGGGGGACATCACCGGGGAGCTGTTTTTT.

V and J are TRBV5-1 and TRBJ2-3; 16 bases fit TRBD2. The ends lost 4 bases at V and 5 bases at J; junction bases unmatched: 16. This CDR3 is built from 20 residues. Germline V gene lookup returns CDR1 SGHRS and CDR2 YFSETQ. In DNA form, the CDR3 reads TGCGCCAGCAGCCCCCGATTCGGGACTAGCGGGGGGGCCTCGGGAGATACGCAGTATTTT. Encoded protein: CASSPRFGTSGGASGDTQYF.

The CDR3 region has the DNA TGTGCCAGCAATAGAGGGACAGCTAATTCACCCCTCCACTTT. The encoded protein is CASNRGTANSPLHF. The chain is built from TRBV6-1 and TRBJ1-6; TRBD1 matches at 7 bases. This CDR3 has 14 amino acids. Germline V lookup: CDR1 MNHNS, CDR2 SASEGT. V gave up 7 bases and J gave up 6 bases; unmatched junction bases: 6.

The chain links TRBV19 to TRBJ1-6; a weak D match, TRBD1 (5 bases). This CDR3 is 14 amino acids long. Germline CDR1 reads LNHDA; CDR2 reads SQIVND (reference sequence). The V gene lost 2 bases and the J gene lost 7 bases, with 9 bases spanning the gap. CDR3 nucleotide sequence: TGTGCCAGTAGTATACGGGACGGCAATTCACCCCTCCACTTT. Encoded protein: CASSIRDGNSPLHF.

V gene TRBV19 combines with J gene TRBJ2-2, with D possibly called TRBD1 or TRBD2 (6 bases each). Germline V gives CDR1 LNHDA, CDR2 SQIVND (reference sequence). V dropped 6 bases and J dropped 2 bases, with 10 bases sitting between them. The CDR3 has 14 amino acids. CDR3 coding DNA: TGTGCCAGTAGACGGGGGACAAACACCGGGGAGCTGTTTTTT. Translating gives CASRRGTNTGELFF. The full variable domain, its missing parts supplied by reference TRBV19 and TRBJ2-2, is DGGITQSPKYLFRKEGQNVTLSCEQNLNHDAMYWYRQDPGQGLRLIYYSQIVNDFQKGDIAEGYSVSREKKESFPLTVTSAQKNPTAFYLCASRRGTNTGELFFGEGSRLTVL.

The V gene is TRBV7-9, the J gene TRBJ1-2, with TRBD1 matching 7 bases. The V gene end was trimmed by 4 bases and the J gene end by 1 base; junction bases not matched to a gene: 6. Germline V CDR1 and CDR2: SEHNR, FQNEAQ (reference sequence). This CDR3 is 15 amino acids long. The CDR3 spells CASSSAGQLNYGYTF. CDR3 in DNA: TGTGCCAGCAGCTCCGCGGGACAGCTTAACTATGGCTACACCTTC.

The V and J genes are TRBV30 and TRBJ2-7; unclear D gene. The CDR3 length is 15 residues. V was trimmed by 0 bases and J by 3 bases, leaving 15 bases between them. CDR1 and CDR2 (germline): GTSNPN, SVGIG (reference sequence). The CDR3 DNA is TGTGCCTGGAGTGTTCGGTCTTCAGCAAACTACGAGCAGTACTTC. Protein product: CAWSVRSSANYEQYF.

This chain joins TRBV19 and TRBJ2-1; TRBD2 is a possible D gene (6 bases). The CDR3 has 15 residues. V shed 2 bases and J shed 7 bases, with 15 bases lying between them. Germline-derived CDR1 and CDR2 are LNHDA and SQIVND (reference sequence). CDR3 sequence (DNA): TGTGCCAGTAGTATATGGCTAGCGAATAGTAATGAGCAGTTCTTC. Translated, it gives CASSIWLANSNEQFF.

This clone was picked up one time. This chain links TRBV6-1 with TRBJ2-7; D uncertain. Germline values: CDR1 MNHNS, CDR2 SASEGT. V shed 6 bases and J shed 6 bases, with 15 bases lying between them. The CDR3 totals 13 residues. Here the CDR3 reads CASRVTQEGEQYF. The CDR3, as DNA: TGTGCCAGCAGGGTGACCCAGGAAGGCGAGCAGTACTTC.

This sequence joins TRBV29-1 and TRBJ2-7; D gene uncertain. The CDR3 is made up of 13 amino acids. In germline, CDR1 is SQVTM, CDR2 ANQGSEA. Trimming pared 4 bases from V and 5 bases from J, leaving 15 bases between. The CDR3 region has the DNA TGCAGCGTTGCCAGGAATGCACCCGACGAGCAGTACTTC. Its protein product is CSVARNAPDEQYF.